This is a list of T cell receptor beta chains from one sample in a study of cytomegalovirus exposure and HLA in healthy donors. Clones were read by immunoSEQ multiplex PCR, and TCRdb kept only the in-frame ones, dropping some. Found here are about 330,000 clones, approximately 90% of them singletons; the top ten hold over 1%. The specimen was PBMCs. The receptors derive from a woman in her thirties in good health and CMV-seropositive. The CDR3 runs from the conserved cysteine through the conserved F or W. The order of the fields is J gene, D gene, V gene, clone size, CDR3 DNA, CDR3 protein. D genes are given only for firm matches. Only part of the rows carry a size: once, few, many, or a class if the clone is expanded.

J gene: TRBJ2-7
D gene: TRBD1
V gene: TRBV15
clone size: -
CDR3 DNA: TGTGCCACCAGCAGAGGGGTTGACAGGGTTGAGCAGTACTTC
CDR3 protein: CATSRGVDRVEQYF

J gene: TRBJ2-2
D gene: -
V gene: TRBV6-5
clone size: -
CDR3 DNA: TGTGCCAGCAGTTCAGCGAGCCGGGAGCTGTTTTTT
CDR3 protein: CASSSASRELFF

J gene: TRBJ2-7
D gene: TRBD1
V gene: TRBV4-2
clone size: once
CDR3 DNA: TGTGCCAGCAGCCAAGAGACTCAGGGGGCGCTGATCTACGAGCAGTACTTC
CDR3 protein: CASSQETQGALIYEQYF

J gene: TRBJ2-7
D gene: -
V gene: TRBV28
clone size: -
CDR3 DNA: TGTGCCAGCAGTTTAGGGGGTCTAGCTGGCCTCGGGGAGCAGTACTTC
CDR3 protein: CASSLGGLAGLGEQYF

J gene: TRBJ2-5
D gene: -
V gene: TRBV2
clone size: -
CDR3 DNA: TGTGCCAGCGGCCGGACAGAAGAGACCCAGTACTTC
CDR3 protein: CASGRTEETQYF

J gene: TRBJ1-6
D gene: -
V gene: TRBV9
clone size: -
CDR3 DNA: TGTGCCAGCAGCAACCAGGGATCTAATTCACCCCTCCACTTT
CDR3 protein: CASSNQGSNSPLHF

J gene: TRBJ2-1
D gene: TRBD2
V gene: TRBV5-4
clone size: -
CDR3 DNA: TGTGCCAGCAGCAGGACTAGCGGGAGGGTCAATGAGCAGTTCTTC
CDR3 protein: CASSRTSGRVNEQFF

J gene: TRBJ2-7
D gene: -
V gene: TRBV7-2
clone size: -
CDR3 DNA: TGTGCCAGCAGCTTATTCGCAGGGGTTGGGAACGAGCAGTACTTC
CDR3 protein: CASSLFAGVGNEQYF

J gene: TRBJ2-3
D gene: -
V gene: TRBV6-1
clone size: -
CDR3 DNA: TGTGCCAGCAGTGACACAGGTTCCCCAGCCCCGCCGGATACGCAGTATTTT
CDR3 protein: CASSDTGSPAPPDTQYF

J gene: TRBJ1-4
D gene: -
V gene: TRBV10-3
clone size: -
CDR3 DNA: TGTGCCATCAGTGAGGCACCTCCTTTGGGCGAAAAACTGTTTTTT
CDR3 protein: CAISEAPPLGEKLFF

J gene: TRBJ1-5
D gene: -
V gene: TRBV7-2
clone size: -
CDR3 DNA: TGTGCCAGCAGCTTAGCCCCCGCGTATAGCAATCAGCCCCAGCATTTT
CDR3 protein: CASSLAPAYSNQPQHF

J gene: TRBJ2-1
D gene: TRBD1
V gene: TRBV27
clone size: -
CDR3 DNA: TGTGCCAGCAGTCCCGGGACAGGGACCCCCATCTTC
CDR3 protein: CASSPGTGTPIF

J gene: TRBJ1-2
D gene: -
V gene: TRBV6-1
clone size: -
CDR3 DNA: TGTGCCAGCAGTGACCGACCCAATGGCTACACCTTC
CDR3 protein: CASSDRPNGYTF

J gene: TRBJ1-2
D gene: TRBD1
V gene: TRBV4-3
clone size: -
CDR3 DNA: TGCGCCAGCAGCCAAGAACCGACAGGGTCTAACTATGGCTACACCTTC
CDR3 protein: CASSQEPTGSNYGYTF

J gene: TRBJ2-5
D gene: TRBD2
V gene: TRBV5-1
clone size: -
CDR3 DNA: TGCGCCAGCAGCCCTGGACTAGCGGGAGTGGGGCAAGAGACCCAGTACTTC
CDR3 protein: CASSPGLAGVGQETQYF

J gene: TRBJ1-5
D gene: TRBD1
V gene: TRBV28
clone size: -
CDR3 DNA: TGTGCCAGCAGTTTTAGGGGACAGAGCAATCAGCCCCAGCATTTT
CDR3 protein: CASSFRGQSNQPQHF

J gene: TRBJ2-1
D gene: TRBD2
V gene: TRBV27
clone size: -
CDR3 DNA: TGTGCCAGCAGTCCACGACTAGCGGGAGGCCACAATGAGCAGTTCTTC
CDR3 protein: CASSPRLAGGHNEQFF

J gene: TRBJ1-5
D gene: -
V gene: TRBV6-6
clone size: once
CDR3 DNA: TGTGCCAGCAGTTATAGGGACAATCAGCCCCAGCATTTT
CDR3 protein: CASSYRDNQPQHF

J gene: TRBJ2-2
D gene: TRBD2
V gene: TRBV2
clone size: many
CDR3 DNA: TGTGCCGGGGGACTAGCGGGGCTTGAGCTGTTTTTT
CDR3 protein: CAGGLAGLELFF

J gene: TRBJ2-1
D gene: TRBD2
V gene: TRBV7-3
clone size: -
CDR3 DNA: TGTGCCAGCAGCTTAGCTAGCGGGGGATACAATGAGCAGTTCTTC
CDR3 protein: CASSLASGGYNEQFF

J gene: TRBJ2-7
D gene: TRBD2
V gene: TRBV18
clone size: -
CDR3 DNA: TGTGCCAGCTCACCCTCCTCGGCGGGAGGGGAGCAGTACTTC
CDR3 protein: CASSPSSAGGEQYF

J gene: TRBJ2-7
D gene: -
V gene: TRBV29-1
clone size: -
CDR3 DNA: TGCAGCGTTATTGGGACAACCTACGAGCAGTACTTC
CDR3 protein: CSVIGTTYEQYF

J gene: TRBJ2-7
D gene: -
V gene: TRBV5-8
clone size: -
CDR3 DNA: TGTGCCAGCAGCATTTCCTACGAGCAGTACTTC
CDR3 protein: CASSISYEQYF

J gene: TRBJ2-7
D gene: -
V gene: TRBV30
clone size: -
CDR3 DNA: TGTGCCTGTAGCGGGACAGAAGTTTCCTACGAGCAGTACTTC
CDR3 protein: CACSGTEVSYEQYF

J gene: TRBJ2-7
D gene: -
V gene: TRBV7-9
clone size: -
CDR3 DNA: TGTGCCAGCAGCCCCTTCCCGGGGGTCCCATCCTACGAGCAGTACTTC
CDR3 protein: CASSPFPGVPSYEQYF

J gene: TRBJ2-1
D gene: TRBD2
V gene: TRBV4-1
clone size: -
CDR3 DNA: TGCGCCAGCAGCCAAGATCCCCCCGGGGGGGTAGTCGATGAGCAGTTCTTC
CDR3 protein: CASSQDPPGGVVDEQFF

J gene: TRBJ2-3
D gene: -
V gene: TRBV18
clone size: -
CDR3 DNA: TGTGCCAGCTCAACGGTCCCAACCGATACGCAGTATTTT
CDR3 protein: CASSTVPTDTQYF

J gene: TRBJ2-1
D gene: -
V gene: TRBV7-2
clone size: once
CDR3 DNA: TGTGCCAGCAGCCCCTATGAGAACAATGAGCAGTTCTTC
CDR3 protein: CASSPYENNEQFF

J gene: TRBJ2-1
D gene: -
V gene: TRBV29-1
clone size: -
CDR3 DNA: TGCAGCCTCTCGCGCAGGGTGCCGTACAATGAGCAGTTCTTC
CDR3 protein: CSLSRRVPYNEQFF

J gene: TRBJ1-4
D gene: TRBD1
V gene: TRBV28
clone size: -
CDR3 DNA: TGTGCCAGCAGTTTAGGACAGGGTAGTGAAAAACTGTTTTTT
CDR3 protein: CASSLGQGSEKLFF

J gene: TRBJ2-3
D gene: -
V gene: TRBV7-3
clone size: -
CDR3 DNA: TGTGCCAGCAGCCCCCTAGGAGGGGCGTCCCATACGCAGTATTTT
CDR3 protein: CASSPLGGASHTQYF

J gene: TRBJ1-4
D gene: -
V gene: TRBV18
clone size: -
CDR3 DNA: TGTGCCAGCTCACAACTGACAGGCTCAACTAATGAAAAACTGTTTTTT
CDR3 protein: CASSQLTGSTNEKLFF

J gene: TRBJ2-5
D gene: TRBD2
V gene: TRBV11-2
clone size: once
CDR3 DNA: TGTGCCAGCAGCACGGGACTAGCGGACCAAGAGACCCAGTACTTC
CDR3 protein: CASSTGLADQETQYF

J gene: TRBJ2-7
D gene: -
V gene: TRBV25-1
clone size: -
CDR3 DNA: TGTGCCAGCAGTGAGTCCCAGGGACCCTACGAGCAGTACTTC
CDR3 protein: CASSESQGPYEQYF

J gene: TRBJ1-2
D gene: -
V gene: TRBV9
clone size: -
CDR3 DNA: TGTGCCAGCAGCGCCCAGAGTACTAACTATGGCTACACCTTC
CDR3 protein: CASSAQSTNYGYTF

J gene: TRBJ1-2
D gene: -
V gene: TRBV5-6
clone size: -
CDR3 DNA: TGTGCCAGCAGCTTCGGGGACTATGGCTACACCTTC
CDR3 protein: CASSFGDYGYTF

J gene: TRBJ2-5
D gene: TRBD2
V gene: TRBV9
clone size: once
CDR3 DNA: TGTGCCAGCAGCTTATGGACTAGCGGGGCCCAAGAGACCCAGTACTTC
CDR3 protein: CASSLWTSGAQETQYF

J gene: TRBJ2-6
D gene: -
V gene: TRBV4-1
clone size: -
CDR3 DNA: TGCGCCAGCAGCCAACTCAGGGTAGGAACTGGGGCCAACGTCCTGACTTTC
CDR3 protein: CASSQLRVGTGANVLTF

J gene: TRBJ2-7
D gene: TRBD1
V gene: TRBV28
clone size: -
CDR3 DNA: TGTGCCAGCAGTTTACCCACGACAGGGGCGAGCTCCTACGAGCAGTACTTC
CDR3 protein: CASSLPTTGASSYEQYF